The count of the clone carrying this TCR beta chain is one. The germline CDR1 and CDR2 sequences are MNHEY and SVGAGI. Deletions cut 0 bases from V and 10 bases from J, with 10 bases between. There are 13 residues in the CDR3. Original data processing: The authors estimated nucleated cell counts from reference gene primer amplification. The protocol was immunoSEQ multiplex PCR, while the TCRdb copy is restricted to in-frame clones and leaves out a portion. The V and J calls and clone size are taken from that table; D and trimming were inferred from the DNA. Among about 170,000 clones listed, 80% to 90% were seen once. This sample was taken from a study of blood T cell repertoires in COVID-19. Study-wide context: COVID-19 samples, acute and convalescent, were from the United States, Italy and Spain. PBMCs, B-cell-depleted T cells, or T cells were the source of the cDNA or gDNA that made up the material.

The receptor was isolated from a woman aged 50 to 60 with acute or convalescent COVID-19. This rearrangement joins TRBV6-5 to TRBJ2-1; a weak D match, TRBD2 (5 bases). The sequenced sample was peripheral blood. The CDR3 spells CASSYSRQREQFF. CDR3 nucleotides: TGTGCCAGCAGTTACTCGAGGCAGCGGGAGCAGTTCTTC.